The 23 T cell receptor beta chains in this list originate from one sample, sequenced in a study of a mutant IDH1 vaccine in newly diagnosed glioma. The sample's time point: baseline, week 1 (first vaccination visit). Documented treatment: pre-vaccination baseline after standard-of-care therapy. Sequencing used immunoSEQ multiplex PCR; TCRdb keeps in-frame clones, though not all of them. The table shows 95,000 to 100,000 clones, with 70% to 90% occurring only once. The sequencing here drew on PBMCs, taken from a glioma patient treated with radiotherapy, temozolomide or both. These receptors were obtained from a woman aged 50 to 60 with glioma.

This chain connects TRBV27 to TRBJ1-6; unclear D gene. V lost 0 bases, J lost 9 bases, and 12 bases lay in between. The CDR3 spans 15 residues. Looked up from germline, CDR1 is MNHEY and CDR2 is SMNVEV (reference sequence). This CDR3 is CASSLSAGGGSPLHF. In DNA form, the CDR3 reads TGTGCCAGCAGTTTATCGGCAGGAGGCGGTTCACCCCTCCACTTT.

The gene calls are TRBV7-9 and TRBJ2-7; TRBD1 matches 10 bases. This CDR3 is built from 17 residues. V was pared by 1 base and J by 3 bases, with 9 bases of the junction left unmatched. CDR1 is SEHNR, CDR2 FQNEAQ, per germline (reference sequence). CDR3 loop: CASSLVIATGGHYEQYF. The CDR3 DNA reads TGTGCCAGCAGCTTAGTTATCGCGACAGGGGGCCACTACGAGCAGTACTTC.

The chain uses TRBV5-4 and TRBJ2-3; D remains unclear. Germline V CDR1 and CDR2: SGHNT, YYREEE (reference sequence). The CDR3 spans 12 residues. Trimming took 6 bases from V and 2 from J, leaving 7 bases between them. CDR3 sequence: CASTLDTDTQYF. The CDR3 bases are TGTGCCAGCACCCTAGACACAGATACGCAGTATTTT.

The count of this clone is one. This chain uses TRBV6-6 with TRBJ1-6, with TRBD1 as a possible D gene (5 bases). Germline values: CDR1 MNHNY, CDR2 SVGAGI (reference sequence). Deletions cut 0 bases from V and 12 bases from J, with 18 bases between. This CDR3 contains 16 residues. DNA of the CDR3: TGTGCCAGCAGTTACTCGACGGGGGACCGGCGTGTACCCCTCCACTTT. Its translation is CASSYSTGDRRVPLHF.

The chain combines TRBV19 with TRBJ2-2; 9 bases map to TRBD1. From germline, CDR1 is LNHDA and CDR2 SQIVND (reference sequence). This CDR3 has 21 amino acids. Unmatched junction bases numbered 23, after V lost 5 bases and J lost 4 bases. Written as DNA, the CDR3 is TGTGCCAGTAGTCTGGCCGGACAGGGGATGGTGAACAGCTATGCCACCGGGGAGCTGTTTTTT. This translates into CASSLAGQGMVNSYATGELFF.

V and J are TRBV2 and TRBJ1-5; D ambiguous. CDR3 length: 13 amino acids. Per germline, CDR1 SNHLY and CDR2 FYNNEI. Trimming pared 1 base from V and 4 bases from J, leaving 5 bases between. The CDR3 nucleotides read TGTGCCAGCAGTGAAGGGGGAAATCAGCCCCAGCATTTT. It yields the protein CASSEGGNQPQHF. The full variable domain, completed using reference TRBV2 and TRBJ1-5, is EPEVTQTPSHQVTQMGQEVILRCVPISNHLYFYWYRQILGQKVEFLVSFYNNEISEKSEIFDDQFSVERPDGSNFTLKIRSTKLEDSAMYFCASSEGGNQPQHFGDGTRLSIL.

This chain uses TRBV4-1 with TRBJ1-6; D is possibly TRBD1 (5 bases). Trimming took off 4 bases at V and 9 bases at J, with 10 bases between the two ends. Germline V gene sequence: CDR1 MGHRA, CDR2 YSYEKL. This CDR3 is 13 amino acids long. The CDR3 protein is CASSLDSSSPLHF. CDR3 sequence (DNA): TGCGCCAGCAGCCTCGACAGTTCTTCACCCCTCCACTTT.

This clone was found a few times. DNA of the CDR3: TGTGCCAGCAGCTTAGAACGGCAGCCCCAGCATTTT. It yields the protein CASSLERQPQHF. The rearrangement links TRBV7-9 to TRBJ1-5; D not resolved. V gave up 1 base and J gave up 7 bases, with 5 bases separating them. The CDR3 is 12 residues long. Germline V gives CDR1 SEHNR, CDR2 FQNEAQ (reference sequence).

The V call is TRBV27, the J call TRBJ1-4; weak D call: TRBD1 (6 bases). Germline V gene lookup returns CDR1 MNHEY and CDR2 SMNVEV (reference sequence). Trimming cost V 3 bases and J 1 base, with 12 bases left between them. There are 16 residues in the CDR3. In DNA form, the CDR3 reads TGTGCCAGCAGTTTTATCTTCAGGGGAACTAATGAAAAACTGTTTTTT. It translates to CASSFIFRGTNEKLFF.

CDR3 sequence (DNA): TGTGCCAGCAGCTCTCGTGGTAGCGGGAGCTCCTACGAGCAGTACTTC. Its translation: CASSSRGSGSSYEQYF. The chain has TRBV7-8 and TRBJ2-7; 9 bases are shared with TRBD2. V lost 4 bases and J lost 0; bases outside the gene matches: 7. Germline assignment: CDR1 SGHVS and CDR2 FQNEAQ. The CDR3 extends over 16 amino acids.

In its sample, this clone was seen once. This CDR3 is CASRVRRAYEQYF. The CDR3 DNA sequence: TGTGCCAGCAGGGTCCGGAGGGCCTACGAGCAGTACTTC. V is TRBV28 and J is TRBJ2-7, with TRBD2 as a possible D gene (6 bases). Trimming stripped 6 bases from V and 2 bases from J, with 11 bases between. The CDR3 totals 13 residues. CDR1 is MDHEN and CDR2 is SYDVKM in the germline V gene. Full variable domain (outside the CDR3, taken from reference TRBV28 and TRBJ2-7): DVKVTQSSRYLVKRTGEKVFLECVQDMDHENMFWYRQDPGLGLRLIYFSYDVKMKEKGDIPEGYSVSREKKERFSLILESASTNQTSMYLCASRVRRAYEQYFGPGTRLTVT.

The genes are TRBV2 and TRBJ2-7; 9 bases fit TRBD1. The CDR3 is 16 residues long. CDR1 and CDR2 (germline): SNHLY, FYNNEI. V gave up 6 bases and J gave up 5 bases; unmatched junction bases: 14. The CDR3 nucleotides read TGTGCCAGCAGAGATAAACCGGGACAGGGAATGGACGAGCAGTACTTC. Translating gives CASRDKPGQGMDEQYF.

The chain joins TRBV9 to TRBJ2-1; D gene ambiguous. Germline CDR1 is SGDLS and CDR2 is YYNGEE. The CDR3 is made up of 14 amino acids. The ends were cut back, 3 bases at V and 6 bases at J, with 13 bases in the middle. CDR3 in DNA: TGTGCCAGCAGCGGTTCCGGCTACGGCAATGAGCAGTTCTTC. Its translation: CASSGSGYGNEQFF.

The CDR3 DNA sequence: TGTGCCAGCTCACCTCAGGAGGACACTGAAGCTTTCTTT. Residues: CASSPQEDTEAFF. V gene TRBV18 combines with J gene TRBJ1-1, with D hard to call. This CDR3 is 13 amino acids long. The germline gives CDR1 KGHSH, CDR2 LQKENI. The V gene lost 3 bases and the J gene lost 3 bases, with 8 bases spanning the gap.

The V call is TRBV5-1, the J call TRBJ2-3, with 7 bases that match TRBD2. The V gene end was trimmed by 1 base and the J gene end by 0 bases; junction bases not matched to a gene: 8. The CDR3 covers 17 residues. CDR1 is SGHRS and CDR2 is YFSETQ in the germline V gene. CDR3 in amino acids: CASSLSGGSPSTDTQYF. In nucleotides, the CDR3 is TGCGCCAGCAGCTTGTCTGGCGGGAGCCCTAGCACAGATACGCAGTATTTT. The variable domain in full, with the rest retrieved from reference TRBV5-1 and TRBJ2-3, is KAGVTQTPRYLIKTRGQQVTLSCSPISGHRSVSWYQQTPGQGLQFLFEYFSETQRNKGNFPGRFSGRQFSNSRSEMNVSTLELGDSALYLCASSLSGGSPSTDTQYFGPGTRLTVL.

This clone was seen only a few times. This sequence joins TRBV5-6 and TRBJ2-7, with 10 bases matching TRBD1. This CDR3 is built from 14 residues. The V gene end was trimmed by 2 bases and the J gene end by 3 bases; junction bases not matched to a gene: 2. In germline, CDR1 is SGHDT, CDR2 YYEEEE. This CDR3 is CASSFRTGGYEQYF. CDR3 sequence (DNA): TGTGCCAGCAGCTTTCGGACAGGGGGCTACGAGCAGTACTTC. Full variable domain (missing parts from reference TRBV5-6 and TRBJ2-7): DAGVTQSPTHLIKTRGQQVTLRCSPKSGHDTVSWYQQALGQGPQFIFQYYEEEERQRGNFPDRFSGHQFPNYSSELNVNALLLGDSALYLCASSFRTGGYEQYFGPGTRLTVT.

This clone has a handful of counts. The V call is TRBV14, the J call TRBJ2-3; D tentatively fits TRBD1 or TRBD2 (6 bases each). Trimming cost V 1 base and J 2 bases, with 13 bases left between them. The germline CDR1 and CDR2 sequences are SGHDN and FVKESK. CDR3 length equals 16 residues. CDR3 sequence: CASSQAGAGFTDTQYF. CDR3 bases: TGTGCCAGCAGCCAAGCGGGGGCCGGGTTCACAGATACGCAGTATTTT.

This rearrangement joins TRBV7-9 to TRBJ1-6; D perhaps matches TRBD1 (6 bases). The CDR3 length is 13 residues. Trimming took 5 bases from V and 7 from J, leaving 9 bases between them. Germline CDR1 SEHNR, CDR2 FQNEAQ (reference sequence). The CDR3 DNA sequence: TGTGCCAGCAGCCCGCAGGGGAATTCACCCCTCCACTTT. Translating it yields CASSPQGNSPLHF.

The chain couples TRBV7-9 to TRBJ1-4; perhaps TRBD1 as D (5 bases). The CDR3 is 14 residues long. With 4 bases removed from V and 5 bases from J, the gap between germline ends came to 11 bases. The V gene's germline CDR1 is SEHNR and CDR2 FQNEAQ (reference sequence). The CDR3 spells CASSSPGWNEKLFF. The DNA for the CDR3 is TGTGCCAGCAGCTCGCCAGGGTGGAATGAAAAACTGTTTTTT. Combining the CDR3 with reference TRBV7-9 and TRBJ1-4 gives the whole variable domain DTGVSQNPRHKITKRGQNVTFRCDPISEHNRLYWYRQTLGQGPEFLTYFQNEAQLEKSRLLSDRFSAERPKGSFSTLEIQRTEQGDSAMYLCASSSPGWNEKLFFGSGTQLSVL.

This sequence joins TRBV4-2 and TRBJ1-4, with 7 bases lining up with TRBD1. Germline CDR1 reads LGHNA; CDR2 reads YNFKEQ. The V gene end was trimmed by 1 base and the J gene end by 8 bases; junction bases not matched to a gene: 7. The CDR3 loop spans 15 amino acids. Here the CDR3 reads CASSQVTSRGEKLFF. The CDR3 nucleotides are TGTGCCAGCAGCCAAGTTACGAGCAGGGGGGAAAAACTGTTTTTT.

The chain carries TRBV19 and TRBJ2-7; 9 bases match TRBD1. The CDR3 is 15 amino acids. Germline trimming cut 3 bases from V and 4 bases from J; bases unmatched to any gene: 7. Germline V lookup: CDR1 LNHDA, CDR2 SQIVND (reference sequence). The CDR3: CASSITGTGRYEQYF. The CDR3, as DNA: TGTGCCAGTAGTATTACCGGGACAGGGAGATACGAGCAGTACTTC.

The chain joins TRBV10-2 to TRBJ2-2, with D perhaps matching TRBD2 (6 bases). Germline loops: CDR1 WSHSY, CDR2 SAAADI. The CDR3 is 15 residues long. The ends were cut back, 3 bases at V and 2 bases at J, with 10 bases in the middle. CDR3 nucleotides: TGCGCCAGCAGTGATCCGGGAGCCAACACCGGGGAGCTGTTTTTT. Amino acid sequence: CASSDPGANTGELFF.

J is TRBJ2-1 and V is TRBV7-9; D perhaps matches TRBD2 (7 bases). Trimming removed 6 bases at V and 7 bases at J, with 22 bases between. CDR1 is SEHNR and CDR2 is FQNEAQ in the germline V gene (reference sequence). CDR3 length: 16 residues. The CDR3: CASRQPAGDKVNEQFF. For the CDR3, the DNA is TGTGCCAGCAGACAACCGGCGGGGGACAAAGTAAATGAGCAGTTCTTC.